This T cell receptor (beta chain) emerged from a study of T cells in Graves' hyperthyroidism and ophthalmopathy. Study-wide results and limits: A model of 13 V-J pairs discriminated ophthalmopathy from stable hyperthyroidism. The blood repertoire included most of the expanded thyroid clonotypes above 0.001.

The V end was cut by 0 bases, the J end by 5 bases, with 19 bases between. The CDR3 covers 16 residues. Germline lookup yields CDR1 DFQATT and CDR2 SNEGSKA (reference sequence). This clonotype has just a few counts. Its antigen is still unknown. PBMCs were sourced from roughly 9.3 ml fresh peripheral blood. Researchers amplified the TCR beta CDR3 regions from RNA transcripts. The HTBI primer set was used in a first-round RT-PCR of the TCR CDR3. TCRdb called the multiplex PCR reads again in MiXCR, with one record for every CDR3 protein. The sample has around 690,000 distinct CDR3 sequences; around a sixth are singletons.

The rearrangement joins TRBV20-1 to TRBJ2-5, with a weak D call TRBD2 (6 bases). The receptor was isolated from a man in his fifties or sixties with Graves' hyperthyroidism. Sequencing was done on a sample of blood. The CDR3 region has the DNA TGCAGTGCTAGAGATTGGTTAGGAGGGGTTAAGGAGACCCAGTACTTC. Its protein product is CSARDWLGGVKETQYF.